The 7 T cell receptor beta chains in this list originate from one sample, sequenced in a study of blood T cell repertoires in COVID-19. Profiled with immunoSEQ multiplex PCR; TCRdb holds only in-frame clones, not every one. The repertoire consists of 150,000 to 200,000 clones, with 80% occurring once and the leading ten covering about 6%. Sequenced sample: PBMCs or T cells enriched from blood (not recorded which). Receptor source: a man aged 35 to 55 who had recovered from COVID-19.

This chain connects TRBV11-2 to TRBJ2-1, with a possible D match to TRBD2 (6 bases). CDR1 SGHAT and CDR2 FQNNGV come from the germline V gene. This CDR3 is built from 15 residues. Trimming removed 1 base at V and 7 bases at J, with 14 bases between. This chain's CDR3 is CASSLVEGIFNEQFF. Written as DNA, the CDR3 is TGTGCCAGCAGCTTAGTGGAGGGGATCTTTAATGAGCAGTTCTTC.

The chain recombines TRBV7-3 with TRBJ1-6, with D uncertain. V gave up 5 bases and J gave up 6 bases, with 17 bases separating them. The CDR3 runs 16 residues. Germline-derived CDR1 and CDR2 are SGHTA and FQGTGA. CDR3 bases: TGTGCCAGCAGCCTAAAGGGAGGTTTTGCTAATTCACCCCTCCACTTT. Its translation is CASSLKGGFANSPLHF. Combining the CDR3 with reference TRBV7-3 and TRBJ1-6 gives the whole variable domain GAGVSQTPSNKVTEKGKYVELRCDPISGHTALYWYRQSLGQGPEFLIYFQGTGAADDSGLPNDRFFAVRPEGSVSTLKIQRTERGDSAVYLCASSLKGGFANSPLHFGNGTRLTVT.

The chain employs TRBV28 and TRBJ2-6, with TRBD1 matching over 8 bases. The V and J ends lost 2 bases and 1 base, in that order; junction bases with no gene match: 13. The V gene's germline CDR1 is MDHEN and CDR2 SYDVKM. This CDR3 is 20 amino acids long. As DNA, the CDR3 is TGTGCCAGCAGTTTAGGGACAGGAAGCCTACGAGCGTCTGGGGCCAACGTCCTGACTTTC. Protein product: CASSLGTGSLRASGANVLTF.

This chain connects TRBV5-4 to TRBJ2-7, with TRBD1 identical over 7 bases. Per germline, CDR1 SGHNT and CDR2 YYREEE (reference sequence). V trimming: 4 bases; J trimming: 3 bases; junction bases outside the gene matches: 10. The CDR3 runs to 15 residues. For the CDR3, the DNA is TGTGCCAGCAGCCGCGACAGGGATAGTAGCTACGAGCAGTACGTC. Amino acid sequence: CASSRDRDSSYEQYV.

This chain joins TRBV29-1 and TRBJ1-3; D is unresolved. The V gene lost 2 bases and the J gene lost 3 bases, with 5 bases spanning the gap. Germline values: CDR1 SQVTM, CDR2 ANQGSEA. This CDR3 has 12 residues. CDR3 nucleotides: TGCAGCGTTGAAACTGTTGGAAACACCATATATTTT. Amino acids: CSVETVGNTIYF.

V usage is TRBV14 and J usage is TRBJ2-7; D unresolved. V lost 2 bases and J lost 5, with 10 bases in between. The CDR3 extends over 13 amino acids. CDR1 is SGHDN and CDR2 is FVKESK in the germline V gene. The chain's CDR3 is CASSQKHQDEQYF. As DNA, the CDR3 is TGTGCCAGCAGCCAAAAACATCAGGACGAGCAGTACTTC.

V and J are TRBV28 and TRBJ2-1; D possibly corresponds to TRBD2 (7 bases). Per germline, CDR1 MDHEN and CDR2 SYDVKM. Trimming removed 6 bases at V and 3 bases at J, with 24 bases between. There are 18 residues in the CDR3. For the CDR3, the DNA is TGTGCCAGCAGCCCCCCCGCGGCGTCGGGGGGCCTCTACAATGAGCAGTTCTTC. This translates into CASSPPAASGGLYNEQFF.